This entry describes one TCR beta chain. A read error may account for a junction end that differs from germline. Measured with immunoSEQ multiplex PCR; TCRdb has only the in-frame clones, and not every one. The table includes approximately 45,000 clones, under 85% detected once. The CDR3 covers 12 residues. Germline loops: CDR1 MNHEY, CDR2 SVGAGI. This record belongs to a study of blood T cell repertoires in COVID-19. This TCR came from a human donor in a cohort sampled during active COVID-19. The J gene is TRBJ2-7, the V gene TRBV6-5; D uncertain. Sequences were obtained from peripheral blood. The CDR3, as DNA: TGTGCCAGCAGTTACTCGCGCCCCCTGGCGGACTTC. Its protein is CASSYSRPLADF.